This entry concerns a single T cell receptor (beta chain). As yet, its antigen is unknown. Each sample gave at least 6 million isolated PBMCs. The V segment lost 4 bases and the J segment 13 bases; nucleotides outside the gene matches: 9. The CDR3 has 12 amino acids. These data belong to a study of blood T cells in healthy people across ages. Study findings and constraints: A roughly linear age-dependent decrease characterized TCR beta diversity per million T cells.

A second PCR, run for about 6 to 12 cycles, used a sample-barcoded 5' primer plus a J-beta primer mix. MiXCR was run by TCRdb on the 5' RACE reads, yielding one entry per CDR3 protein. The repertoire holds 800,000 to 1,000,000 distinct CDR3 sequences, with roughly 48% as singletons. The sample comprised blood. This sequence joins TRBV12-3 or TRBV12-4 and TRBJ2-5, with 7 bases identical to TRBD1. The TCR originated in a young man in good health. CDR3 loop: CASSSSTGALYF. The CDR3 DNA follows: TGTGCCAGCAGTTCCTCAACAGGGGCGTTGTACTTC.